A single TCR beta chain is shown here with its context. Its antigen is not known. Clones were sequenced by immunoSEQ multiplex PCR, and TCRdb holds only the in-frame ones, with some missing. The data contain 70,000 or so clones, 85% to 90% of them singletons. The data are from a study of T cell responses to AZD1222 COVID-19 vaccine. Notes on the study in general: Baseline seropositivity occurred in only 5 or 6 AZD1222 recipients. Donors were mostly white British, more females; clonal diversity possibly underestimated. Spike regions recognized by vaccine-associated CD4 TCRs spanned the protein, led by 160-218 and 743-854.

The V segment lost 6 bases and the J segment 7 bases; nucleotides outside the gene matches: 3. Germline-derived CDR1 and CDR2 are MNHEY and SVGAGI. The CDR3 totals 12 residues. This chain uses TRBV6-5 with TRBJ2-1, with 7 bases identical to TRBD1. The receptor was isolated from an adult in good health. The specimen was peripheral blood, collected on day 0 of AZD1222 vaccination. The chain's CDR3 is CASSLTGNEQFF. The CDR3 nucleotides read TGTGCCAGCAGCTTGACAGGGAATGAGCAGTTCTTC.